This T cell receptor (beta chain) was recorded in a study of OX40 agonist ivuxolimab in advanced cancers. Study as a whole: Patients were given ivuxolimab, an antibody that agonizes OX40 (CD134). The dose-escalation cohort was just under 85% male, with a mean age of about 56 years, ranging about 23 to 90. Past anti-PD-1, anti-PD-L1 or anti-CTLA-4 therapy was accepted, and around 40% had received some. Findings and limits, study-wide: Compared with CD4+, CD8+ T cells on average had more expanded clones.

V dropped 6 bases and J dropped 1 base, with 10 bases sitting between them. The germline gives CDR1 MNHNY, CDR2 SVGAGI (reference sequence). The CDR3 sequence is 14 residues long. This clone came up once. Antigen specificity is unknown. This table comes from immunoSEQ multiplex PCR, and its TCRdb copy is limited to in-frame clones, with some not included. Of 60,000 to 75,000 clones in the sample, approximately 83% were seen once. The V and J genes are TRBV6-6 and TRBJ1-5; D remains ambiguous. The sample was CD4+ or CD8+ T cells sorted from blood, taken in a trial of the OX40 agonist ivuxolimab. The sequence was obtained from an adult with an advanced solid tumor such as melanoma, head and neck, liver or kidney cancer. The CDR3 protein is CASSPDTSNQPQHF. The CDR3 DNA is TGTGCCAGCAGCCCAGACACCAGCAATCAGCCCCAGCATTTT.